Below, 22 T cell receptor beta chains from the same sample are listed, as sequenced in a study of T and B cells in COVID-19 patients. BIOMED2 TRB-A/B primer pools were used in multiplex TRB PCR. TCRdb re-analysed the multiplex PCR reads in MiXCR, keeping a single row per CDR3 protein. This sample has 15,000 to 20,000 distinct CDR3 sequences, with roughly 36% found just once. From blood, about 250-500 ng of genomic DNA served as TRB template. The sample was blood. Source of these receptors: a human donor with active COVID-19.

This clonotype came up a few times. The genes are TRBV15 and TRBJ2-1; TRBD1 is a possible D gene (5 bases). Between the trimmed V and J ends, which lost 2 bases and 9 bases, there was a span of 14 bases. From germline, CDR1 is LNHNV and CDR2 YYDKDF (reference sequence). The CDR3 has 14 residues. The CDR3 region is CATSRNTPGIEQFF. The DNA of the CDR3 is TGTGCCACCAGCAGAAATACCCCAGGGATTGAGCAGTTCTTC.

The V and J genes are TRBV6-6 and TRBJ1-2, with D uncertain. CDR3 length: 12 amino acids. The germline V gene encodes CDR1 MNHNY and CDR2 SVGAGI (reference sequence). Between the trimmed V and J ends, which lost 2 bases and 8 bases, there was a span of 9 bases. The CDR3 DNA reads TGTGCCAGCAGTTACCCGTCAGGAGGCTACACCTTC. Protein: CASSYPSGGYTF.

The V and J genes are TRBV5-4 and TRBJ1-2; 11 positions agree with TRBD1. The CDR3 has 14 residues. J gave up 6 bases and V 4 bases, and 5 bases lay outside the gene matches. Germline values: CDR1 SGHNT, CDR2 YYREEE (reference sequence). The CDR3 DNA follows: TGTGCCAGCAGCCGGACAGGGGGCAGCAATGGCTACACCTTC. Amino acids: CASSRTGGSNGYTF.

The chain uses TRBV6-4 and TRBJ2-3; 8 nucleotides align to TRBD2. The junction had 5 bases not matched to a gene; V was cut back by 3 bases and J by 6 bases. Germline V gene lookup returns CDR1 MRHNA and CDR2 SNTAGT. CDR3 size: 14 residues. In nucleotides, the CDR3 is TGTGCCAGCAGTGAAGGGACTAGTATGGATACGCAGTATTTT. Translating gives CASSEGTSMDTQYF.

A few counts support this clonotype. The gene calls are TRBV27 and TRBJ2-7, with D perhaps matching TRBD2 (5 bases). V was pared by 5 bases and J by 3 bases, with 17 bases between. The CDR3 extends over 15 amino acids. The germline gives CDR1 MNHEY, CDR2 SMNVEV (reference sequence). The CDR3 DNA is TGTGCCAGCAGTCCGCCCGAGGGCGTTTACTACGAGCAGTACTTC. It specifies CASSPPEGVYYEQYF.

This rearrangement joins TRBV6-5 to TRBJ1-2, with 8 bases that match TRBD1. The germline gives CDR1 MNHEY, CDR2 SVGAGI. J gave up 4 bases and V 8 bases, and 3 bases lay outside the gene matches. The CDR3 has 12 amino acids. CDR3 nucleotides: TGTGCCAGCGCGCAGGGGGCCTATGGCTACACCTTC. Residues: CASAQGAYGYTF.

By share, this clonotype ranks as medium-sized. V usage is TRBV6-6 and J usage is TRBJ1-6; TRBD1 matches at 9 bases. The CDR3 sequence is 16 residues long. Germline trimming cut 2 bases from V and 8 bases from J; bases unmatched to any gene: 7. Germline V lookup: CDR1 MNHNY, CDR2 SVGAGI (reference sequence). CDR3 coding DNA: TGTGCCAGCAGTTACGTTCCGGGACAGGGAGATTCACCCCTCCACTTT. Encoded protein: CASSYVPGQGDSPLHF.

This clonotype was seen repeatedly, ten times or more. This sequence joins TRBV27 and TRBJ2-3; maybe TRBD2 (7 bases). There are 12 residues in the CDR3. CDR1 MNHEY and CDR2 SMNVEV come from the germline V gene (reference sequence). The V and J ends lost 3 bases and 11 bases respectively, with 12 bases between them. This CDR3 is CASSFSRGGQYF. Here the CDR3 DNA reads TGTGCCAGCAGTTTCTCGAGGGGGGGGCAGTATTTT.

V is TRBV5-1 and J is TRBJ2-2, with 7 bases matching TRBD1. V lost 0 bases, J lost 2 bases, and 13 bases stayed unmatched. CDR1 and CDR2 (germline): SGHRS, YFSETQ. The CDR3 length is 19 residues. The CDR3 region is CASSLAPGQPSANTGELFF. The CDR3 region has the DNA TGCGCCAGCAGCTTGGCCCCGGGACAGCCGAGCGCAAACACCGGGGAGCTGTTTTTT. Full variable domain (rest looked up from reference TRBV5-1 and TRBJ2-2): KAGVTQTPRYLIKTRGQQVTLSCSPISGHRSVSWYQQTPGQGLQFLFEYFSETQRNKGNFPGRFSGRQFSNSRSEMNVSTLELGDSALYLCASSLAPGQPSANTGELFFGEGSRLTVL.

This chain connects TRBV20-1 to TRBJ2-7, with 9 bases fitting TRBD2. The CDR3 sequence is 16 residues long. Trimming at V came to 1 base and at J to 2 bases, leaving 9 bases not matched to a gene. From germline, CDR1 is DFQATT and CDR2 SNEGSKA (reference sequence). The CDR3, as DNA: TGCAGTGCTAGAGGCGGGGGGGGCCGAGGGGCCTACGAGCAGTACGTC. This encodes CSARGGGGRGAYEQYV.

This clonotype has more than one count but fewer than ten. The rearrangement uses TRBV6-4 and TRBJ1-2; 9 nucleotides align to TRBD1. The CDR3 runs to 15 residues. Per germline, CDR1 MRHNA and CDR2 SNTAGT. V shed 5 bases and J 4 bases; nucleotides not matched to a gene: 8. The CDR3 loop reads CASSPGQGIAYGYTF. CDR3 DNA sequence: TGTGCCAGCAGTCCCGGACAGGGGATTGCCTATGGCTACACCTTC.

Details on this clonotype: A single base separates this from a much larger clone, so it may be a read error. The chain has TRBV12-3 or TRBV12-4 and TRBJ2-3; D gene uncertain. This CDR3 contains 12 residues. CDR3 sequence: CAGSPYTDTQYF. Here the CDR3 DNA reads TGTGCCGGCAGTCCTTACACAGATACGCAGTATTTT.

The rearrangement uses TRBV6-4 and TRBJ2-3; 10 bases map to TRBD2. The CDR3 consists of 14 residues. Trimming removed 9 bases from V and 2 bases from J; junction bases left unmatched: 5. From germline, CDR1 is MRHNA and CDR2 SNTAGT. The CDR3, as DNA: TGTGCCAGTAGCGGGGGGCCTGACACAGATACGCAGTATTTT. It specifies CASSGGPDTDTQYF.

The chain couples TRBV18 to TRBJ1-2; 10 bases fit TRBD1. This CDR3 comprises 15 residues. Trimming cost V 1 base and J 2 bases; bases outside gene matches: 1. Germline assignment: CDR1 KGHSH and CDR2 LQKENI. In DNA, the CDR3 is TGTGCCAGCTCACCACAGGGACAGGGGAACTATGGCTACACCTTC. Amino acid sequence: CASSPQGQGNYGYTF.

The chain has TRBV6-5 and TRBJ1-1, with D maybe TRBD1 (5 bases). Germline V gene data show CDR1 as MNHEY and CDR2 as SVGAGI. Trimming removed 7 bases at V and 7 bases at J, with 13 bases between. The CDR3 extends over 12 amino acids. CDR3 DNA: TGTGCCAGCACCCGGGGGAGGGGTGAAGCTTTCTTT. It is translated as CASTRGRGEAFF.

CDR3 coding DNA: TGTGCCAGTAGGATCAGGGAAGTTTCAACTGAAGCTTTCTTT. Its protein is CASRIREVSTEAFF. V is TRBV19 and J is TRBJ1-1, with D possibly TRBD1 on 5 matching bases. CDR1 and CDR2 from the germline V gene are LNHDA and SQIVND (reference sequence). The CDR3 runs 14 residues. The ends were cut back, 6 bases at V and 5 bases at J, with 16 bases in the middle.

The V call is TRBV5-1, the J call TRBJ2-3; TRBD1 aligns across 8 bases. The germline V gene has CDR1 SGHRS and CDR2 YFSETQ. Trimming removed 2 bases from V and 3 bases from J; junction bases left unmatched: 5. CDR3 size: 15 residues. CDR3 nucleotide sequence: TGCGCCAGCAGCTTCGGACAGGGTGCGACAGATACGCAGTATTTT. This encodes CASSFGQGATDTQYF.

This clonotype was observed a handful of times. The gene calls are TRBV6-1 and TRBJ1-2; TRBD1 agrees at 7 bases. Germline-derived CDR1 and CDR2 are MNHNS and SASEGT. The CDR3 is made up of 15 amino acids. After removal of 1 base from V and 7 bases from J, the junction contained 9 bases not matched to a gene. The CDR3 here is CASSEGKGGAAGYTF. In DNA form, the CDR3 reads TGTGCCAGCAGTGAAGGGAAAGGGGGCGCGGCTGGCTACACCTTC.

The sample holds one count of this clonotype. The gene calls are TRBV5-6 and TRBJ2-1; 12 bases map to TRBD2. Germline V lookup: CDR1 SGHDT, CDR2 YYEEEE. Losses at the gene ends were 1 base for V and 3 bases for J; bases not matched to a gene: 5. The CDR3 runs 17 residues. CDR3 sequence (DNA): TGTGCCAGCAGCTTGTTTGGACTAGCGGGGTTCTACAATGAGCAGTTCTTC. It codes for CASSLFGLAGFYNEQFF.

By its share, this clonotype is medium-sized. CDR3 nucleotides: TGTGCCAGCAGGACAGGGAGCAACACCGGGGAGCTGTTTTTT. Translation: CASRTGSNTGELFF. V usage is TRBV11-1 and J usage is TRBJ2-2; the match to TRBD1 covers 7 bases. The length of the CDR3 is 14 residues. After removal of 6 bases from V and 2 bases from J, the junction contained 3 bases not matched to a gene. CDR1 and CDR2 (germline): SGHAT, FQDESV (reference sequence).

In this sample, this clonotype is medium-sized (0.01 to 0.1%). The DNA of the CDR3 is TGTGCCAGTAGTATATCCGGGGGCACCTCCCCGTACACAGATACGCAGTATTTT. Its translation: CASSISGGTSPYTDTQYF. This chain joins TRBV19 and TRBJ2-3, with D perhaps given as TRBD1 or TRBD2 (6 bases each). Germline V gives CDR1 LNHDA, CDR2 SQIVND (reference sequence). V was cut by 2 bases and J by 2 bases, with 20 bases left in between. This CDR3 has 18 amino acids.

This chain joins TRBV20-1 and TRBJ2-5, with D perhaps matching TRBD1 or TRBD2 (6 bases each). Germline assignment: CDR1 DFQATT and CDR2 SNEGSKA (reference sequence). This CDR3 comprises 13 residues. V was shortened by 2 bases and J by 5 bases, with 12 bases between the two germline ends. CDR3 nucleotides: TGCAGTGCTAGATCCGGGGGCGAGGAGACCCAGTACTTC. Translation: CSARSGGEETQYF.